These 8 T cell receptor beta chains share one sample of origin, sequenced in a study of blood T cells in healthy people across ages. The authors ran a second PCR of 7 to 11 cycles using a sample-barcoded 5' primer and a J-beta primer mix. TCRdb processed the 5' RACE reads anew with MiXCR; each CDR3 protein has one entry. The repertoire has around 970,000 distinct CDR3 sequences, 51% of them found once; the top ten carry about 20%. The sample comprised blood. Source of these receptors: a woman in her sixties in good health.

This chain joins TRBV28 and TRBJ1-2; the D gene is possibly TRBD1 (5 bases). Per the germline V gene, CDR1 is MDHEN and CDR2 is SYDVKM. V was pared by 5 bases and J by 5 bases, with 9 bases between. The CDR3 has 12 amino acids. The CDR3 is CASSIWTYGYTF. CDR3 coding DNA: TGTGCCAGCAGTATCTGGACATATGGCTACACCTTC.

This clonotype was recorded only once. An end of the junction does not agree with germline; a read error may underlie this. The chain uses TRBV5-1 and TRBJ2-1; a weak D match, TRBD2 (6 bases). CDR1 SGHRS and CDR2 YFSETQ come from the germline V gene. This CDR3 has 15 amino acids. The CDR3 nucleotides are TGCACCAGCAGCTCTGCGGAGGGCTCCTACAATGAGCAGTTCTTC. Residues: CTSSSAEGSYNEQFF.

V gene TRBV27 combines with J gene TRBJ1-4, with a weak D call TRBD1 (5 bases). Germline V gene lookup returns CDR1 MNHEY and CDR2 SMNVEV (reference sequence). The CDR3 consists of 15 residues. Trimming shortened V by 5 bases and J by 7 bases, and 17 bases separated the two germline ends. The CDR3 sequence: CASSARVWGLEKLFF. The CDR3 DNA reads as TGTGCCAGCAGTGCGCGCGTTTGGGGACTTGAAAAACTGTTTTTT.

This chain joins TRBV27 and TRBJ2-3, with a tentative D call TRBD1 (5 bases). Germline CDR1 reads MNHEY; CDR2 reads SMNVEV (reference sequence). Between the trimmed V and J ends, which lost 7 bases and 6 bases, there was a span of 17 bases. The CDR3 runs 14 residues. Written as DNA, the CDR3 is TGTGCCAGCACCCTAAGGGGCCGTGGGGATACGCAGTATTTT. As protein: CASTLRGRGDTQYF.

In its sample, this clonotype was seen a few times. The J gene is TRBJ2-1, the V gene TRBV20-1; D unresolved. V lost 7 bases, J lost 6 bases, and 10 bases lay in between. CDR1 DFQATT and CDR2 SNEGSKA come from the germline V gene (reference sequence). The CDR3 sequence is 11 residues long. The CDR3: CSGTQFNEQFF. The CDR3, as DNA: TGCAGTGGTACCCAGTTCAATGAGCAGTTCTTC.

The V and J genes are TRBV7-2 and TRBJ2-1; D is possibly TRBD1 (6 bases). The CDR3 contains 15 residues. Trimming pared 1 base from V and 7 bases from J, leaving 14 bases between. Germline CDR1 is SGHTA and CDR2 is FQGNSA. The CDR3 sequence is CASSLEISGANEQFF. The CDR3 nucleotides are TGTGCCAGCAGCTTAGAGATTTCAGGGGCGAATGAGCAGTTCTTC. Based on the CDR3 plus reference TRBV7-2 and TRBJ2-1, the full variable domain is GAGVSQSPSNKVTEKGKDVELRCDPISGHTALYWYRQSLGQGLEFLIYFQGNSAPDKSGLPSDRFSAERTGGSVSTLTIQRTQQEDSAVYLCASSLEISGANEQFFGPGTRLTVL.

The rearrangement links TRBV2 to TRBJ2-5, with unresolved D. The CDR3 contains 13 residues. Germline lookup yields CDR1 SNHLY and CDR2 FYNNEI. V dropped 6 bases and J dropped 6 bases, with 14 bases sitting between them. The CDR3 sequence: CASSFLWRKTQYF. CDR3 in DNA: TGTGCCAGCAGCTTCTTATGGCGGAAGACCCAGTACTTC.

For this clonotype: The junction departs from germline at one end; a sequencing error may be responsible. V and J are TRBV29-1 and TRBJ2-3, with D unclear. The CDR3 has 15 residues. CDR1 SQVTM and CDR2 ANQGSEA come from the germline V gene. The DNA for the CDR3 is TGCAGCGGGGGTCGTGGTTTCCGGGTCACAGATACGCGGTATTTT. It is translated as CSGGRGFRVTDTRYF.